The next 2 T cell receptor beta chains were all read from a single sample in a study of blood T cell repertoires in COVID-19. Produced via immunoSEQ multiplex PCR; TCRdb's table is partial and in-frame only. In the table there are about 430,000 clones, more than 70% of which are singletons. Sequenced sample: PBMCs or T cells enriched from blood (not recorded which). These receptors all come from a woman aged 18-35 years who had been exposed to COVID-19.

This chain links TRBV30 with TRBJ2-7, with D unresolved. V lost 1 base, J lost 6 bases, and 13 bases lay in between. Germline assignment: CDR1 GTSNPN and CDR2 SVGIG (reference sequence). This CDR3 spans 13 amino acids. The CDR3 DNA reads TGTGCCTGGAGTGCTGGGCCGGCGCTCGAGCAGTACTTC. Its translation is CAWSAGPALEQYF.

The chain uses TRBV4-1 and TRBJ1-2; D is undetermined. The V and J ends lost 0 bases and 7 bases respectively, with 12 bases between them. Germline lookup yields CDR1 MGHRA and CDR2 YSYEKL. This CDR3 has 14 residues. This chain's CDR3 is CASSQDGTTAGYTF. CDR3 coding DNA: TGCGCCAGCAGCCAAGACGGCACTACGGCTGGCTACACCTTC.